This T cell receptor beta chain comes out of a study of early T cells in non-severe SARS-CoV-2 infection. The sample holds a few counts of this clonotype. Its antigen remains unidentified. Individual cDNA molecules carried attached unique molecular identifiers. TCRdb redid the calling of the 5' RACE reads with MiXCR, one entry per CDR3 protein. Seen here are around 80,000 distinct CDR3 sequences, less than 15% observed once, and the top ten hold 5.5% to 7.5%. General observations from the study: Matches to VDJdb favored anti-spike CD8 responses and missed private and CD4 specificities.

The CDR3 is made up of 17 amino acids. The junction had 11 bases not matched to a gene; V was cut back by 6 bases and J by 3 bases. Per the germline V gene, CDR1 is MNHNY and CDR2 is SVGAGI (reference sequence). The chain has TRBV6-6 and TRBJ2-3; 11 bases map to TRBD2. This receptor was obtained from an adult who was a healthcare worker with PCR-confirmed SARS-CoV-2 infection or an uninfected control (not recorded which). Sequencing was done on a sample of whole blood. The CDR3 coding sequence is TGTGCCAGCAGCGAATATAGTACTAGCGGGGGTACAGATACGCAGTATTTT. Amino acids: CASSEYSTSGGTDTQYF.